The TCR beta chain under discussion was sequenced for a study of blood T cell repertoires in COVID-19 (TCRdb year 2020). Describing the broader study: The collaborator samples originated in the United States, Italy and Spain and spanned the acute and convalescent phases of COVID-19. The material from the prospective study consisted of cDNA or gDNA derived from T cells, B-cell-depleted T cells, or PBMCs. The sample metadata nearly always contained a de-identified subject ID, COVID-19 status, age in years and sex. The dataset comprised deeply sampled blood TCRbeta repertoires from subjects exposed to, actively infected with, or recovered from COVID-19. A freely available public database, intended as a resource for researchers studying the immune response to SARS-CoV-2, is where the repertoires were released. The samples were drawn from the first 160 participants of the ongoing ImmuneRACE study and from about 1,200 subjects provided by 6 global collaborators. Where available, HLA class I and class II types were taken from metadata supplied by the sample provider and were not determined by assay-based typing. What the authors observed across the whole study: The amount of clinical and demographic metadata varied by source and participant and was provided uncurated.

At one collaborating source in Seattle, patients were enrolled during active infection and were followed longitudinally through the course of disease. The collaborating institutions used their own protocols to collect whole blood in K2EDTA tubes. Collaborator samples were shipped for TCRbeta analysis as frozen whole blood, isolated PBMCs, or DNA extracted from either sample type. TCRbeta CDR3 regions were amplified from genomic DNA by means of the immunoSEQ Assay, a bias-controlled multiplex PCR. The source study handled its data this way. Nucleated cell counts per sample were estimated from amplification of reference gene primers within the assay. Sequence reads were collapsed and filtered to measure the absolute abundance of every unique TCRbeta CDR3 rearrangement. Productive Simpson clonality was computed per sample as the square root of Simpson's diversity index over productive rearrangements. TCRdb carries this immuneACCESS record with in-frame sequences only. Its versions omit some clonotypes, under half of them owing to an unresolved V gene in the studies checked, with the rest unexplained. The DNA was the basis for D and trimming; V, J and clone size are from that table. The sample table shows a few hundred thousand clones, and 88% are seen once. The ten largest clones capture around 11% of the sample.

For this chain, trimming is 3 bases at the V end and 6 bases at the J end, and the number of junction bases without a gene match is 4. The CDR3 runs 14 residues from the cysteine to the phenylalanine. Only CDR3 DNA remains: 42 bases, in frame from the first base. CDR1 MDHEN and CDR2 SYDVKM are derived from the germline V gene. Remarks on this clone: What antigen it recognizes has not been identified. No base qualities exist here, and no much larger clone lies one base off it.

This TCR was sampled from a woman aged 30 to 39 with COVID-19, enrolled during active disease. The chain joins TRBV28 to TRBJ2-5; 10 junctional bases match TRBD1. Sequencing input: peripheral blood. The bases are TGTGCCAGCAGTTTGGGACAGGGGAGAAAGACCCAGTACTTC. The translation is CASSLGQGRKTQYF.